The next 29 T cell receptor beta chains were all read from a single sample in a study of blood T cell repertoires in COVID-19. Sequenced by immunoSEQ multiplex PCR; TCRdb stores in-frame clones only, minus some. The table lists approximately 210,000 clones, just over 85% of them singletons. The sequenced material came from peripheral blood. The source of these receptors is a man aged 25-40 years who had recovered from COVID-19.

V gene TRBV7-9 combines with J gene TRBJ1-1; perhaps TRBD1 as D (6 bases). Deletions cut 5 bases from V and 6 bases from J, with 16 bases between. Germline V gene data show CDR1 as SEHNR and CDR2 as FQNEAQ (reference sequence). The CDR3 runs to 14 residues. CDR3 residues: CASSVNRAEAEAFF. The CDR3, as DNA: TGTGCCAGCAGCGTGAACAGGGCGGAGGCTGAAGCTTTCTTT.

In its sample, this clone was seen once. The chain has TRBV18 and TRBJ2-5; unclear D gene. This CDR3 contains 12 residues. Trimming stripped 2 bases from V and 4 bases from J, with 5 bases between. Germline CDR1 is KGHSH and CDR2 is LQKENI. The CDR3 loop reads CASSPSGETQYF. CDR3 sequence (DNA): TGTGCCAGCTCACCATCCGGAGAGACCCAGTACTTC.

The gene calls are TRBV6-6 and TRBJ2-7, with a possible D match to TRBD1 (5 bases). Per the germline V gene, CDR1 is MNHNY and CDR2 is SVGAGI (reference sequence). The germline V and J ends were trimmed by 0 bases and 2 bases, with 8 bases remaining between them. This CDR3 comprises 14 residues. The CDR3 nucleotides read TGTGCCAGCAGTTACTCTGGGGCAGCCTACGAGCAGTACTTC. This codes for CASSYSGAAYEQYF.

The chain joins TRBV3-1 (or the pseudogene TRBV3-2) to TRBJ1-5; the match to TRBD1 covers 12 bases. Germline assignment: CDR1 LGHDT and CDR2 YNNKEL (reference sequence). The CDR3 spans 17 residues. V trimming: 4 bases; J trimming: 4 bases; junction bases outside the gene matches: 8. CDR3 residues: CASSPHGTGGANQPQHF. The CDR3 coding sequence is TGTGCCAGCAGCCCTCATGGGACAGGGGGCGCGAATCAGCCCCAGCATTTT.

This rearrangement joins TRBV5-8 to TRBJ1-1; 7 positions match TRBD1. The junction had 12 bases not matched to a gene; V was cut back by 4 bases and J by 0 bases. The length of the CDR3 is 17 residues. Germline loops: CDR1 SGHTS, CDR2 YDEGEE. The CDR3 spells CASSQDRDFLMNTEAFF. CDR3 coding DNA: TGTGCCAGCAGCCAAGACAGGGATTTCCTCATGAACACTGAAGCTTTCTTT. Full variable domain (outside the CDR3, taken from reference TRBV5-8 and TRBJ1-1): EAGVTQSPTHLIKTRGQQATLRCSPISGHTSVYWYQQALGLGLQFLLWYDEGEERNRGNFPPRFSGRQFPNYSSELNVNALELEDSALYLCASSQDRDFLMNTEAFFGQGTRLTVV.

V gene TRBV29-1 combines with J gene TRBJ1-2; 8 nucleotides line up with TRBD1. Per germline, CDR1 SQVTM and CDR2 ANQGSEA. The J segment lost 4 bases and the V segment lost 8 bases, leaving 3 bases of the junction unmatched. The CDR3 length is 11 residues. The CDR3 region has the DNA TGCAGCATCGACAGGGGCTATGGCTACACCTTC. This sequence encodes CSIDRGYGYTF.

The genes are TRBV30 and TRBJ2-7; TRBD2 agrees at 7 bases. Germline lookup yields CDR1 GTSNPN and CDR2 SVGIG (reference sequence). V trimming: 4 bases; J trimming: 3 bases; junction bases outside the gene matches: 3. This CDR3 has 12 residues. This CDR3 reads CAWNRGVYEQYF. In DNA form, the CDR3 reads TGTGCCTGGAATCGGGGGGTCTACGAGCAGTACTTC.

The chain is built from TRBV18 and TRBJ1-3; TRBD1 might be the D (6 bases). Germline lookup yields CDR1 KGHSH and CDR2 LQKENI. The CDR3 is made up of 17 amino acids. Trimming took off 4 bases at V and 0 bases at J, with 16 bases between the two ends. Here the CDR3 DNA reads TGTGCCAGCTCACTCCGGACAGCCCTAGACTCTGGAAACACCATATATTTT. Protein product: CASSLRTALDSGNTIYF. The variable domain in full, with the rest retrieved from reference TRBV18 and TRBJ1-3, is NAGVMQNPRHLVRRRGQEARLRCSPMKGHSHVYWYRQLPEEGLKFMVYLQKENIIDESGMPKERFSAEFPKEGPSILRIQQVVRGDSAAYFCASSLRTALDSGNTIYFGEGSWLTVV.

As regards this clone: This clone may be a read error of a much larger clone one base away. The sample carries other DNA sequences with the same CDR3. The J gene is TRBJ2-5, the V gene TRBV5-1; 14 bases align to TRBD2. The V gene's germline CDR1 is SGHRS and CDR2 YFSETQ. CDR3 length: 16 amino acids. V lost 2 bases, J lost 1 base, and 1 base stayed unmatched. The CDR3 DNA follows: TGCGCCAGCAGCTTCGGGACTAGCGGGGGCCAAGAGACCCAGTACTTC. It yields the protein CASSFGTSGGQETQYF.

CDR3 sequence: CASSPRVREDTQYF. CDR3 bases: TGTGCCAGCTCCCCAAGAGTCCGGGAGGATACGCAGTATTTT. This chain links TRBV18 with TRBJ2-3; weak D call: TRBD2 (6 bases). Per germline, CDR1 KGHSH and CDR2 LQKENI. The CDR3 is made up of 14 amino acids. V shed 6 bases and J shed 6 bases, with 16 bases lying between them.

The chain carries TRBV2 and TRBJ1-2; TRBD1 aligns across 7 bases. J gave up 5 bases and V 5 bases, and 5 bases lay outside the gene matches. The CDR3 runs to 13 residues. The germline V gene has CDR1 SNHLY and CDR2 FYNNEI. The CDR3 nucleotides are TGTGCCAGCAGTAGAGGGACAGCTTATGGCTACACCTTC. Translation gives CASSRGTAYGYTF.

The chain carries TRBV19 and TRBJ1-5; D might be TRBD1 (6 bases). V was clipped by 5 bases and J by 7 bases, with 15 bases between them. The CDR3 is made up of 14 amino acids. The germline CDR1 and CDR2 sequences are LNHDA and SQIVND (reference sequence). The CDR3 region is CASSSNRAQQPQHF. The CDR3 DNA reads as TGTGCCAGTAGTTCAAACAGGGCACAGCAGCCCCAGCATTTT.

The chain carries TRBV27 and TRBJ2-5; 7 nucleotides match TRBD2. The CDR3 has 15 residues. Germline V gene lookup returns CDR1 MNHEY and CDR2 SMNVEV (reference sequence). V shed 5 bases and J 2 bases; nucleotides not matched to a gene: 8. CDR3 bases: TGTGCCAGCAGTGGGCCGGGACTACAACAAGAGACCCAGTACTTC. Residues: CASSGPGLQQETQYF.

Comment on this clone: The junction shows a germline mismatch at one end, possibly a read error. This chain links TRBV13 with TRBJ2-1; 7 bases fit TRBD2. The CDR3 loop spans 14 amino acids. Germline CDR1 reads PRHDT; CDR2 reads FYEKMQ (reference sequence). The chain's CDR3 is CASSLGTTRNEQFF. For the CDR3, the DNA is TGTGCCAGCAGCCTAGGGACTACCCGCAATGAGCAGTTCTTC.

This chain connects TRBV11-2 to TRBJ2-2; D unclear. The germline CDR1 and CDR2 sequences are SGHAT and FQNNGV. V was shortened by 6 bases and J by 2 bases, with 7 bases between the two germline ends. The CDR3 totals 13 residues. This chain's CDR3 is CASSQQNTGELFF. The CDR3 DNA reads as TGTGCCAGCAGTCAACAAAACACCGGGGAGCTGTTTTTT.

This clone has a handful of counts. The J gene is TRBJ2-5, the V gene TRBV30, with TRBD1 as a possible D gene (5 bases). Deletions cut 0 bases from V and 7 bases from J, with 15 bases between. The CDR3 runs to 14 residues. The germline V gene encodes CDR1 GTSNPN and CDR2 SVGIG (reference sequence). The chain's CDR3 is CAWSVQGAAGTQYF. The CDR3 DNA reads as TGTGCCTGGAGTGTACAAGGGGCGGCAGGGACCCAGTACTTC.

V is TRBV20-1 and J is TRBJ1-5; D possibly corresponds to TRBD1 (6 bases). Between the trimmed V and J ends, which lost 3 bases and 8 bases, there was a span of 14 bases. In germline, CDR1 is DFQATT, CDR2 SNEGSKA (reference sequence). The CDR3 contains 13 residues. CDR3 protein: CSASSRNREPQHF. DNA for the CDR3: TGCAGTGCTAGTTCCCGGAACAGGGAGCCCCAGCATTTT.

This chain connects TRBV18 to TRBJ1-6; 10 nucleotides match TRBD1. The germline gives CDR1 KGHSH, CDR2 LQKENI. CDR3 size: 15 residues. Trimming took 4 bases from V and 8 from J; bases not matched to a gene: 5. The CDR3 loop is CASSLSGTGDSPLHF. The DNA for the CDR3 is TGTGCCAGCTCACTCTCCGGGACAGGGGATTCACCCCTCCACTTT.

This chain connects TRBV5-1 to TRBJ1-1; TRBD1 matches 7 bases. Germline CDR1 reads SGHRS; CDR2 reads YFSETQ. The CDR3 is 11 residues long. After removal of 1 base from V and 11 bases from J, the junction contained 2 bases not matched to a gene. CDR3 residues: CASSLTGEAFF. CDR3 bases: TGCGCCAGCAGCTTGACAGGGGAGGCTTTCTTT.

This clone was observed once. The rearrangement joins TRBV7-8 to TRBJ1-5, with 7 bases identical to TRBD1. J gave up 9 bases and V 2 bases, and 16 bases lay outside the gene matches. This CDR3 comprises 17 residues. Per germline, CDR1 SGHVS and CDR2 FQNEAQ. The CDR3 DNA reads as TGTGCCAGCAGCTTATCCACAGGGGCCCTAGGCCTAAGGCCCCAGCATTTT. It is translated as CASSLSTGALGLRPQHF.

The gene calls are TRBV29-1 and TRBJ2-3; D might be TRBD1 (6 bases). Trimming pared 7 bases from V and 0 bases from J, leaving 8 bases between. CDR1 is SQVTM, CDR2 ANQGSEA, per germline. This CDR3 is built from 12 residues. Written as DNA, the CDR3 is TGCAGCGCTGACAGGAGCACAGATACGCAGTATTTT. Translated, it gives CSADRSTDTQYF.

V usage is TRBV5-8 and J usage is TRBJ1-5, with a weak D call TRBD1 (5 bases). V was shortened by 2 bases and J by 1 base, with 13 bases between the two germline ends. Germline V gene sequence: CDR1 SGHTS, CDR2 YDEGEE. There are 16 residues in the CDR3. CDR3: CASSLFREGSNQPQHF. DNA for the CDR3: TGTGCCAGCAGCTTATTCAGGGAGGGAAGCAATCAGCCCCAGCATTTT.

CDR3 sequence (DNA): TGCAGCGTTCGACAGGGGAATTCACCCCTCCACTTT. Amino acids: CSVRQGNSPLHF. The chain joins TRBV29-1 to TRBJ1-6; 8 bases are a match to TRBD1. CDR3 length equals 12 residues. Looked up from germline, CDR1 is SQVTM and CDR2 is ANQGSEA. The J segment lost 7 bases and the V segment lost 5 bases, leaving 1 base of the junction unmatched. Full variable domain (rest looked up from reference TRBV29-1 and TRBJ1-6): SAVISQKPSRDICQRGTSLTIQCQVDSQVTMMFWYRQQPGQSLTLIATANQGSEATYESGFVIDKFPISRPNLTFSTLTVSNMSPEDSSIYLCSVRQGNSPLHFGNGTRLTVT.

The chain links TRBV19 to TRBJ2-7; TRBD1 matches 9 bases. The CDR3 is 13 amino acids. V dropped 10 bases and J dropped 5; count of bases not matched to a gene: 9. Germline lookup yields CDR1 LNHDA and CDR2 SQIVND (reference sequence). CDR3 in DNA: TGTGCCACCCGACAGGGGGGTAGTAACGAGCAGTACTTC. It codes for CATRQGGSNEQYF.

The rearrangement joins TRBV6-5 to TRBJ2-5; D is uncertain. The germline V gene encodes CDR1 MNHEY and CDR2 SVGAGI. The CDR3 is 13 residues long. Trimming stripped 10 bases from V and 2 bases from J, with 14 bases between. The CDR3 DNA reads TGTGCCACCGGTTCTTCACAGCAAGAGACCCAGTACTTC. Translation gives CATGSSQQETQYF.

This chain uses TRBV10-3 with TRBJ2-5, with TRBD2 matching 11 bases. Germline CDR1 and CDR2: ENHRY and SYGVKD. The CDR3 is 15 residues long. With V trimmed by 7 bases and J by 2 bases, 6 bases remained unmatched. CDR3 sequence: CAITASGGLQETQYF. The CDR3 nucleotides are TGTGCCATCACCGCTAGCGGGGGGCTTCAAGAGACCCAGTACTTC.

The table lists this clone with a few counts. The chain links TRBV19 to TRBJ2-7; D possibly corresponds to TRBD1 (5 bases). This CDR3 spans 15 amino acids. CDR1 LNHDA and CDR2 SQIVND come from the germline V gene (reference sequence). Trimming removed 5 bases from V and 6 bases from J, with 20 bases in between. The CDR3 DNA reads TGTGCCAGTAGTGTCGTCCTTACAGGTAACTCCGAGCAGTACTTC. Protein: CASSVVLTGNSEQYF. The full variable domain, with the rest looked up from reference TRBV19 and TRBJ2-7, is DGGITQSPKYLFRKEGQNVTLSCEQNLNHDAMYWYRQDPGQGLRLIYYSQIVNDFQKGDIAEGYSVSREKKESFPLTVTSAQKNPTAFYLCASSVVLTGNSEQYFGPGTRLTVT.

The chain employs TRBV6-4 and TRBJ1-1; weak D call: TRBD1 (5 bases). V lost 4 bases to trimming and J lost 11 bases, with 17 bases between them. Per the germline V gene, CDR1 is MRHNA and CDR2 is SNTAGT. The CDR3 sequence is 13 residues long. This CDR3 reads CASSAEAGLNAFF. The CDR3 coding sequence is TGTGCCAGCAGTGCTGAAGCAGGGTTGAACGCTTTCTTT.

The chain combines TRBV7-2 with TRBJ1-4; maybe TRBD1 (5 bases). V gave up 1 base and J gave up 8 bases, with 11 bases separating them. The CDR3 spans 14 residues. CDR1 is SGHTA and CDR2 is FQGNSA in the germline V gene. CDR3 protein: CASSLGRVGEKLFF. The CDR3 coding sequence is TGTGCCAGCAGCTTAGGCAGGGTTGGGGAAAAACTGTTTTTT.